The clone carrying this T cell receptor (beta chain) turned up a few times. Its antigen is undetermined. TCRdb independently ran MiXCR on the 5' RACE reads; one entry per CDR3 protein. Among around 80,000 distinct CDR3 sequences listed, about 14% were seen once. Germline loops: CDR1 LGHNA, CDR2 YSLEER. Trimming shortened V by 3 bases and J by 4 bases, and 13 bases separated the two germline ends. The CDR3 length is 14 residues. The data derive from a study of T-cell memory formation after mild COVID-19. Study-level findings and limits: Most CD4+ clones that shrank were in CM and EM, while CD8+ ones turned up in EMRA. CD4/CD8 balance held among clones contracting day 15 to 85, and later expanders leaned CD4+. The second-wave clones peaking on day 37 were not confirmed as SARS-CoV-2-specific. Pre-infection memory contained some responding clones, which suggested that cross-reactive memory had joined.

The V gene is TRBV4-3, the J gene TRBJ2-7; the D is unclear. What was sequenced was PBMCs or a T cell subset sorted from them (not recorded which). This receptor was taken from an adult woman who had mild COVID-19 (a few samples of this study predate the infection). Cell type and time point are not known. The CDR3 bases are TGCGCCAGCAGCCAGGCCTATGGAAATTACGAGCAGTACTTC. This codes for CASSQAYGNYEQYF.